This is a list of T cell receptor beta chains from one sample in a study of OX40 agonist ivuxolimab in advanced cancers. Assay: immunoSEQ multiplex PCR; the TCRdb copy retains only in-frame clones and omits some. The table includes about 50,000 clones, around 75% detected once. Sequencing used CD4+ or CD8+ T cells sorted from blood, obtained in a trial of the OX40 agonist ivuxolimab. Source of these receptors: an adult with an advanced solid tumor such as melanoma, head and neck, liver or kidney cancer. Each CDR3 is given with its conserved first and last residue. D genes are given only for firm matches. Expanded clones are given a class, and other clones once, few, many or no size at all.

>TRBV6-5|TRBD1|TRBJ2-7|.
CASHSPGQTYEQYF
TGTGCCAGCCATTCCCCGGGACAGACCTACGAGCAGTACTTC
>TRBV10-3|.|TRBJ2-2|.
CAISESVATGELFF
TGTGCCATCAGTGAGTCGGTGGCCACCGGGGAGCTGTTTTTT
>TRBV4-1|.|TRBJ1-1|.
CASNRDGLSTEAFF
TGCGCCAGCAACCGGGACGGCCTTAGCACTGAAGCTTTCTTT
>TRBV5-1|TRBD1|TRBJ1-4|.
CASTLQGASNEKLFF
TGCGCCAGCACTCTACAGGGGGCCAGTAATGAAAAACTGTTTTTT
>TRBV29-1|.|TRBJ2-3|few
CSTRDNTDTQYF
TGCAGCACGCGGGACAACACAGATACGCAGTATTTT
>TRBV4-1|TRBD2|TRBJ2-5|.
CASSQPGLAGGGETQYF
TGCGCCAGCAGCCAACCTGGGCTAGCGGGGGGGGGTGAGACCCAGTACTTC
>TRBV11-2|.|TRBJ1-2|.
CASSLALDSIFYGYTF
TGTGCCAGCAGCTTAGCATTGGACAGCATTTTCTATGGCTACACCTTC
>TRBV4-1|.|TRBJ1-3|once
CASSRRSGEVGNTIYF
TGCGCCAGCAGCCGCAGATCAGGGGAGGTTGGAAACACCATATATTTT
>TRBV19|.|TRBJ1-1|.
CASSQPGQVNTEAFF
TGTGCCAGTAGTCAACCTGGACAAGTGAACACTGAAGCTTTCTTT
>TRBV6-1|TRBD2|TRBJ2-1|.
CASRSGGPSYNEQFF
TGTGCCAGCAGAAGCGGGGGGCCCTCCTACAATGAGCAGTTCTTC
>TRBV28|TRBD2|TRBJ2-3|.
CASSFVREGGADTQYF
TGTGCCAGCAGTTTTGTTCGGGAGGGAGGCGCAGATACGCAGTATTTT
>TRBV7-9|TRBD1|TRBJ1-5|.
CASSKGTGQQPQHF
TGTGCCAGCAGCAAAGGGACAGGGCAGCAGCCCCAGCATTTT
>TRBV14|.|TRBJ1-1|.
CASSQLRVTEAFF
TGTGCCAGCAGCCAACTCAGGGTAACTGAAGCTTTCTTT
>TRBV11-3|.|TRBJ2-2|.
CASHRETGELFF
TGTGCCAGCCATCGGGAGACCGGGGAGCTGTTTTTT
>TRBV5-1|TRBD1|TRBJ1-2|.
CASSFNRGGGYTF
TGCGCCAGCAGCTTTAACAGGGGGGGAGGCTACACCTTC
>TRBV18|.|TRBJ2-7|.
CASSPTEGTEQYF
TGTGCCAGCTCACCAACTGAGGGGACCGAGCAGTACTTC
>TRBV25-1|TRBD1|TRBJ1-1|.
CASSALWTGGVNTEAFF
TGTGCCAGCAGTGCCCTTTGGACAGGGGGCGTGAACACTGAAGCTTTCTTT
>TRBV27|.|TRBJ1-1|.
CASSLPGGTEAFF
TGTGCCAGCAGTTTACCTGGGGGCACTGAAGCTTTCTTT
>TRBV19|.|TRBJ2-3|.
CASSINTDTQYF
TGTGCCAGTAGTATAAACACAGATACGCAGTATTTT
>TRBV6-1|.|TRBJ2-7|.
CASSESSRASYEQYF
TGTGCCAGCAGTGAATCGAGTAGGGCCTCCTACGAGCAGTACTTC
>TRBV6-1|.|TRBJ2-1|.
CASRAERESYNEQFF
TGTGCCAGCAGGGCCGAGCGAGAGAGCTACAATGAGCAGTTCTTC
>TRBV9|.|TRBJ2-2|.
CASSRTTNTGELFF
TGTGCCAGCAGTAGGACTACCAACACCGGGGAGCTGTTTTTT
>TRBV7-3|.|TRBJ2-3|few
CASSLGFERATDTQYF
TGTGCCAGCAGCTTAGGATTCGAGCGGGCCACAGATACGCAGTATTTT
>TRBV5-6|.|TRBJ2-5|.
CASSQLSGSQETQYF
TGTGCCAGCAGTCAACTTTCCGGGAGCCAAGAGACCCAGTACTTC
>TRBV4-1|TRBD1|TRBJ2-2|.
CASSDRGGRTAANTGELFF
TGCGCCAGCAGCGACAGGGGGGGACGTACTGCCGCGAACACCGGGGAGCTGTTTTTT
>TRBV5-1|.|TRBJ2-7|.
CASSLIGTYEQYF
TGCGCCAGCAGCTTAATAGGGACCTACGAGCAATACTTC
>TRBV6-4|.|TRBJ1-1|.
CASSSQAGVTEAFF
TGTGCCAGCAGTAGTCAAGCGGGGGTCACTGAAGCTTTCTTT
>TRBV2|TRBD2|TRBJ2-7|few
CASSEAGLAGNEQYF
TGTGCCAGCAGTGAAGCTGGACTAGCGGGAAACGAGCAGTACTTC
>TRBV18|.|TRBJ1-5|.
CASSPISPAGNSNQPQHF
TGTGCCAGCTCACCAATTTCCCCGGCAGGCAATAGCAATCAGCCCCAGCATTTT
>TRBV2|TRBD1|TRBJ1-5|medium-sized
CASRWDRSQPQHF
TGTGCCAGCAGGTGGGACAGAAGTCAGCCCCAGCATTTT
>TRBV7-3|TRBD1|TRBJ2-7|.
CASSGQGAGEQYF
TGTGCCAGCAGTGGACAGGGGGCGGGCGAGCAGTACTTC
>TRBV9|TRBD2|TRBJ2-3|once
CASSVEGGGRLDTDTQYF
TGTGCCAGCAGCGTAGAAGGCGGGGGGCGATTGGACACAGATACGCAGTATTTT
>TRBV9|.|TRBJ2-3|few
CASTPTGTSTDTQYF
TGTGCCAGCACCCCGACGGGTACTAGCACAGATACGCAGTATTTT
>TRBV6-1|TRBD1|TRBJ1-2|.
CASSLTGKTDF
TGTGCCAGCAGTCTGACAGGGAAGACGGACTTC
>TRBV10-3|.|TRBJ2-7|.
CAISDGYEQYF
TGTGCCATCAGTGACGGCTACGAGCAGTACTTC
>TRBV5-4|.|TRBJ2-5|.
CASSREEGAWETQYF
TGTGCCAGCAGCCGGGAGGAGGGGGCATGGGAGACCCAGTACTTC
>TRBV7-9|.|TRBJ2-7|.
CASSPGRVTYEQYF
TGTGCCAGCAGCCCGGGACGGGTGACCTACGAGCAGTACTTC
>TRBV10-3|.|TRBJ2-7|.
CAISETDGERYF
TGTGCCATCAGTGAGACGGACGGGGAGCGGTACTTC
>TRBV6-5|.|TRBJ2-3|.
CASSYRAGGQDTQYF
TGTGCCAGCAGTTACAGGGCGGGGGGACAGGATACGCAGTATTTT
>TRBV30|.|TRBJ1-1|few
CAWSRDYTEAFF
TGTGCCTGGAGTCGGGATTACACTGAAGCTTTCTTT
>TRBV28|.|TRBJ2-7|.
CASTPGHLYEQYF
TGTGCCAGCACCCCGGGGCACCTCTACGAGCAGTACTTC
>TRBV11-2|TRBD2|TRBJ2-1|.
CASSLTGGAGEQFF
TGTGCCAGCAGCCTCACGGGGGGGGCTGGGGAGCAGTTCTTC
>TRBV4-1|.|TRBJ2-1|.
CASSQGVTGAFYNEQFF
TGCGCCAGCAGCCAAGGTGTCACCGGGGCGTTCTACAATGAGCAGTTCTTC
>TRBV6-6|.|TRBJ2-3|.
CASSPNLQGGSQYF
TGTGCCAGCAGTCCCAACCTCCAGGGGGGATCGCAGTATTTT
>TRBV30|.|TRBJ1-1|.
CAWSFNPTGEAFF
TGTGCCTGGAGCTTTAACCCGACCGGTGAAGCTTTCTTT
>TRBV7-9|.|TRBJ1-5|once
CASSPEVSRQPQHF
TGTGCCAGCAGCCCAGAGGTCAGTAGGCAGCCCCAGCATTTT
>TRBV15|TRBD1|TRBJ2-2|.
CATSRADRPSTGELFF
TGTGCCACCAGCAGAGCGGACAGGCCCTCCACCGGGGAGCTGTTTTTT
>TRBV5-1|.|TRBJ1-4|.
CASSSRGATNEKLFF
TGCGCCAGCAGCTCCCGGGGAGCAACTAATGAAAAACTGTTTTTT
>TRBV11-2|.|TRBJ2-3|.
CASSLSRSTDTQYF
TGTGCCAGCAGCTTAAGTAGGAGCACAGATACGCAGTATTTT
>TRBV6-5|.|TRBJ1-1|.
CASSYRGLNTEAFF
TGTGCCAGCAGTTACAGGGGTTTGAACACTGAAGCTTTCTTT
>TRBV4-2|.|TRBJ2-1|once
CASRQGGPLDEQFF
TGTGCCAGCCGGCAGGGGGGTCCTCTCGATGAGCAGTTCTTC
>TRBV4-1|.|TRBJ2-7|.
CASSQDYTYEQYF
TGCGCCAGCAGCCAAGATTATACCTACGAGCAGTACTTC
>TRBV28|.|TRBJ1-3|.
CASRQGTSSGNTIYF
TGTGCCAGCAGACAGGGAACGAGCTCTGGAAACACCATATATTTT
>TRBV5-6|.|TRBJ2-2|.
CASSPPSMNTGELFF
TGTGCCAGCAGCCCACCTTCCATGAACACCGGGGAGCTGTTTTTT
>TRBV4-2|TRBD1|TRBJ2-7|.
CASSLGDGTGGDEQYF
TGTGCCAGCAGCCTGGGCGACGGGACAGGGGGCGACGAGCAGTACTTC
>TRBV4-1|TRBD2|TRBJ2-3|once
CASSQGVLAGWSDTQYF
TGCGCCAGCAGCCAAGGCGTCCTAGCGGGCTGGTCAGATACGCAGTATTTT
>TRBV11-1|TRBD1|TRBJ2-7|.
CASSFTGTVLTNEQYF
TGTGCCAGCAGCTTCACCGGGACAGTGCTCACCAACGAGCAGTACTTC
>TRBV20-1|.|TRBJ2-5|few
CSGSEQETQYF
TGCAGCGGTAGCGAACAAGAGACCCAGTACTTC
>TRBV7-8|.|TRBJ1-2|.
CASSLHRNSGYTF
TGTGCCAGCAGCTTGCACAGAAACTCAGGCTACACCTTC